These T cell receptor beta chains were read from a single sample in a study of CD8 T cells in Susac syndrome. TCRdb ran MiXCR on the immunoSEQ multiplex PCR reads and lists one entry per CDR3 protein. This sample has about 200,000 distinct CDR3 sequences; roughly 90% occur once, and the top ten carry 0.085% to 0.1%. The material sequenced was CD4+ T cells from PBMCs. The receptors come from a human donor with Susac syndrome. Both conserved end residues are part of each CDR3. The D gene is left open where the match is weak. Not all rows give a size; the values are once, few, many and, for expanded clones, a class.

clone_size: .; v_call: TRBV29-1; d_call: TRBD1; j_call: TRBJ2-7; cdr3_aa: CSASFRGPHYEQYF; cdr3_nt: TGCAGCGCGTCCTTCAGGGGGCCGCACTACGAGCAGTACTTC
clone_size: .; v_call: TRBV20-1; d_call: TRBD2; j_call: TRBJ2-1; cdr3_aa: CSALSGGPNEQFF; cdr3_nt: TGCAGTGCCCTTAGCGGGGGGCCCAATGAGCAGTTCTTC
clone_size: .; v_call: TRBV5-4; d_call: TRBD1; j_call: TRBJ1-1; cdr3_aa: CASRVGTGETEAFF; cdr3_nt: TGTGCCAGCAGGGTTGGGACAGGGGAGACTGAAGCTTTCTTT
clone_size: .; v_call: TRBV2; d_call: TRBD1; j_call: TRBJ2-5; cdr3_aa: CASSRDRGMAETQYF; cdr3_nt: TGTGCCAGCAGTCGCGACAGGGGAATGGCAGAGACCCAGTACTTC
clone_size: .; v_call: TRBV7-2; d_call: .; j_call: TRBJ2-4; cdr3_aa: CASSLAGIDIQYF; cdr3_nt: TGTGCCAGCAGCTTAGCGGGAATCGACATTCAGTACTTC
clone_size: once; v_call: TRBV18; d_call: .; j_call: TRBJ2-7; cdr3_aa: CASSPQQGPTYEQYF; cdr3_nt: TGTGCCAGCTCACCACAGCAGGGACCGACCTACGAGCAGTACTTC
clone_size: .; v_call: TRBV3-1; d_call: .; j_call: TRBJ1-2; cdr3_aa: CASSQGRDFVDGYTF; cdr3_nt: TGTGCCAGCAGCCAAGGTAGGGATTTCGTGGATGGCTACACCTTC
clone_size: .; v_call: TRBV5-1; d_call: .; j_call: TRBJ1-1; cdr3_aa: CASSVLPGSGTEAFF; cdr3_nt: TGCGCCAGCAGTGTGTTACCGGGATCGGGCACTGAAGCTTTCTTT
clone_size: .; v_call: TRBV2; d_call: TRBD1; j_call: TRBJ1-5; cdr3_aa: CASSAGQGVYQPQHF; cdr3_nt: TGTGCCAGCAGCGCGGGACAGGGAGTGTATCAGCCCCAGCATTTT
clone_size: once; v_call: TRBV3-1; d_call: TRBD2; j_call: TRBJ2-3; cdr3_aa: CASSQMAGEAGDTQYF; cdr3_nt: TGTGCCAGCAGCCAGATGGCGGGAGAAGCAGGAGATACGCAGTATTTT
clone_size: .; v_call: TRBV24-1; d_call: .; j_call: TRBJ2-5; cdr3_aa: CATSDFTSQGETQYF; cdr3_nt: TGTGCCACCAGTGATTTTACTAGCCAAGGGGAGACCCAGTACTTC
clone_size: once; v_call: TRBV19; d_call: .; j_call: TRBJ1-1; cdr3_aa: CASSIVHTLNTEAFF; cdr3_nt: TGTGCCAGTAGTATAGTCCACACCCTGAACACTGAAGCTTTCTTT
clone_size: .; v_call: TRBV9; d_call: .; j_call: TRBJ1-6; cdr3_aa: CASSPRTGKESPLHF; cdr3_nt: TGTGCCAGCAGCCCGAGGACGGGAAAGGAATCACCCCTCCACTTT
clone_size: .; v_call: TRBV9; d_call: .; j_call: TRBJ1-1; cdr3_aa: CASSVENTEAFF; cdr3_nt: TGTGCCAGCAGCGTAGAAAACACTGAAGCTTTCTTT
clone_size: .; v_call: TRBV20-1; d_call: TRBD2; j_call: TRBJ2-3; cdr3_aa: CSARTLGAGDHVYTDTQYF; cdr3_nt: TGCAGTGCTAGGACCCTAGGCGCGGGGGACCACGTTTACACAGATACGCAGTATTTT
clone_size: once; v_call: TRBV2; d_call: TRBD1; j_call: TRBJ1-1; cdr3_aa: CASKARTGENTEAFF; cdr3_nt: TGTGCCAGCAAGGCCCGGACAGGAGAGAACACTGAAGCTTTCTTT